A single sample is the source of the 29 T cell receptor beta chains below, sequenced in a study of beta chain features in type 1 diabetes. The study reverse transcribed the entire isolated RNA, so it sequenced expressed TCRB transcripts. Using immunoSEQ multiplex PCR, the repertoire was profiled, and TCRdb retains in-frame clones only, with some absent. Of 200,000 to 250,000 clones listed, 68% were seen once; the top ten hold about 0.05%. The sample was naive CD4+ T cells from blood. Receptor source: a man aged 25 to 40 in good health.

The chain employs TRBV25-1 and TRBJ2-5; 10 nucleotides align to TRBD2. The trim removed 3 bases at V and 0 bases at J, leaving 4 bases unmatched. The CDR3 is 16 amino acids. CDR1 and CDR2 from the germline V gene are MGHDK and SYGVNS. The CDR3 spells CASSDPSGGYQETQYF. The DNA for the CDR3 is TGTGCCAGCAGTGACCCTAGCGGGGGATACCAAGAGACCCAGTACTTC. Looking up the rest from reference TRBV25-1 and TRBJ2-5 gives the full variable domain: EADIYQTPRYLVIGTGKKITLECSQTMGHDKMYWYQQDPGMELHLIHYSYGVNSTEKGDLSSESTVSRIRTEHFPLTLESARPSHTSQYLCASSDPSGGYQETQYFGPGTRLLVL.

This chain joins TRBV7-2 and TRBJ2-1; no clear D. The CDR3 has 13 residues. CDR1 and CDR2 from the germline V gene are SGHTA and FQGNSA. The V end lost 6 bases, the J end lost 4 bases, and 10 bases lay between the germline ends. DNA of the CDR3: TGTGCCAGCAGGGAGACGGATTACAATGAGCAGTTCTTC. It specifies CASRETDYNEQFF.

The sample holds one count of this clone. The V and J genes are TRBV10-3 and TRBJ2-7; D may be TRBD2 (6 bases). CDR1 is ENHRY, CDR2 SYGVKD, per germline. Trimming took off 10 bases at V and 3 bases at J, with 19 bases between the two ends. The CDR3 spans 14 residues. This chain's CDR3 is CATAEGLKFYEQYF. DNA of the CDR3: TGTGCCACCGCGGAGGGGTTAAAGTTCTACGAGCAGTACTTC.

This rearrangement joins TRBV6-5 to TRBJ1-2; D is undetermined. The V end lost 8 bases, the J end lost 7 bases, and 11 bases lay between the germline ends. The CDR3 totals 11 residues. The germline gives CDR1 MNHEY, CDR2 SVGAGI. CDR3 in amino acids: CASLARGGYTF. The DNA for the CDR3 is TGTGCCAGCCTAGCGCGGGGTGGCTACACCTTC.

V is TRBV5-1 and J is TRBJ1-6, with 9 bases matching TRBD1. The CDR3 length is 14 residues. V lost 3 bases and J lost 10; bases outside the gene matches: 5. Germline CDR1 SGHRS, CDR2 YFSETQ. The CDR3 here is CASSSRTGESPLHF. CDR3 bases: TGCGCCAGCAGCTCGCGGACAGGGGAATCACCCCTCCACTTT.

The rearrangement links TRBV7-2 to TRBJ2-1; D gene unclear. Germline V gene lookup returns CDR1 SGHTA and CDR2 FQGNSA. The V and J ends lost 5 bases and 2 bases respectively, with 16 bases between them. This CDR3 region has 16 residues. In nucleotides, the CDR3 is TGTGCCAGCAGCCGTCAGAGGACGACTGCCTACAATGAGCAGTTCTTC. As protein: CASSRQRTTAYNEQFF.

The chain carries TRBV30 and TRBJ1-6; D is uncertain. The CDR3 is 15 amino acids. The V and J ends lost 1 base and 9 bases respectively, with 16 bases between them. The germline V gene has CDR1 GTSNPN and CDR2 SVGIG (reference sequence). CDR3 nucleotide sequence: TGTGCCTGGAGTGGCCGGACCTTCGGGCTTTCACCCCTCCACTTT. This sequence encodes CAWSGRTFGLSPLHF.

This clone was picked up a small number of times. The V gene is TRBV29-1, the J gene TRBJ1-2; TRBD1 might be the D (6 bases). The CDR3 loop spans 12 amino acids. Trimming stripped 7 bases from V and 6 bases from J, with 15 bases between. Germline V gives CDR1 SQVTM, CDR2 ANQGSEA. CDR3 loop: CSAYRTVDGYTF. CDR3 coding DNA: TGCAGCGCCTATCGGACAGTCGATGGCTACACCTTC.

V is TRBV4-1 and J is TRBJ2-7; TRBD1 matches at 9 bases. Germline CDR1 MGHRA, CDR2 YSYEKL. The CDR3 totals 15 residues. The J segment lost 1 base and the V segment lost 4 bases, leaving 5 bases of the junction unmatched. The CDR3 here is CASSRGQGRSYEQYF. The CDR3, as DNA: TGCGCCAGCAGCCGCGGACAGGGGCGATCCTACGAGCAGTACTTC.

This chain connects TRBV7-7 to TRBJ2-5; 8 nucleotides match TRBD1. The CDR3 extends over 14 amino acids. The junction had 6 bases not matched to a gene; V was cut back by 4 bases and J by 5 bases. Germline CDR1 is SSHAT and CDR2 is FNYEAQ (reference sequence). This CDR3 is CASSSGTGGETQYF. In DNA form, the CDR3 reads TGTGCCAGCAGCTCCGGGACAGGAGGGGAGACCCAGTACTTC.

The V call is TRBV15, the J call TRBJ2-1; tentatively, D is TRBD1 or TRBD2 (5 bases each). Germline CDR1 is LNHNV and CDR2 is YYDKDF (reference sequence). V was shortened by 3 bases and J by 8 bases, with 20 bases between the two germline ends. The CDR3 runs to 16 residues. As DNA, the CDR3 is TGTGCCACCAGCAGGACCCCTCTGGGGACGCCCGATGAGCAGTTCTTC. Its translation is CATSRTPLGTPDEQFF.

V usage is TRBV29-1 and J usage is TRBJ2-2; 10 nucleotides line up with TRBD1. In germline, CDR1 is SQVTM, CDR2 ANQGSEA. V was pared by 7 bases and J by 7 bases, with 15 bases of the junction left unmatched. The length of the CDR3 is 16 residues. The CDR3: CSADISGTGVGGELFF. CDR3 DNA: TGCAGCGCCGATATCTCCGGGACAGGGGTTGGCGGGGAGCTGTTTTTT.

The chain recombines TRBV7-2 with TRBJ2-3; no firm D call. The CDR3 runs 15 residues. Germline values: CDR1 SGHTA, CDR2 FQGNSA. V shed 1 base and J shed 5 bases, with 13 bases lying between them. Here the CDR3 reads CASSLEPLTLDTQYF. CDR3 DNA sequence: TGTGCCAGCAGCTTAGAACCGCTTACCTTAGATACGCAGTATTTT. The full variable domain, its missing parts supplied by reference TRBV7-2 and TRBJ2-3, is GAGVSQSPSNKVTEKGKDVELRCDPISGHTALYWYRQSLGQGLEFLIYFQGNSAPDKSGLPSDRFSAERTGGSVSTLTIQRTQQEDSAVYLCASSLEPLTLDTQYFGPGTRLTVL.

In the case of this clone: Different DNA sequences within this sample yield the same CDR3. This rearrangement joins TRBV7-9 to TRBJ2-7; D is unclear. The CDR3 is made up of 11 amino acids. The V end was cut by 1 base, the J end by 4 bases, with 2 bases between. In germline, CDR1 is SEHNR, CDR2 FQNEAQ (reference sequence). The CDR3 nucleotides read TGTGCCAGCAGCTTAGAATACGAGCAGTACTTC. It is translated as CASSLEYEQYF. Supplemented by reference TRBV7-9 and TRBJ2-7, the full variable domain reads DTGVSQNPRHKITKRGQNVTFRCDPISEHNRLYWYRQTLGQGPEFLTYFQNEAQLEKSRLLSDRFSAERPKGSFSTLEIQRTEQGDSAMYLCASSLEYEQYFGPGTRLTVT.

In this sample, this clone turned up once. V usage is TRBV15 and J usage is TRBJ2-3, with 9 bases aligning to TRBD2. The V and J ends lost 7 bases and 3 bases, in that order; junction bases with no gene match: 5. The V gene's germline CDR1 is LNHNV and CDR2 YYDKDF (reference sequence). This CDR3 contains 14 residues. The CDR3 sequence: CATTWREGTDTQYF. In DNA form, the CDR3 reads TGTGCCACCACATGGCGGGAGGGTACAGATACGCAGTATTTT.

This clone was seen more than once but under ten times. This sequence joins TRBV7-2 and TRBJ1-6; D might be TRBD1 (5 bases). Germline V gene lookup returns CDR1 SGHTA and CDR2 FQGNSA. CDR3 length: 14 amino acids. Trimming took off 3 bases at V and 7 bases at J, with 10 bases between the two ends. The CDR3 here is CASSFNGGNSPLHF. CDR3 in DNA: TGTGCCAGCAGCTTCAACGGGGGGAATTCACCCCTCCACTTT.

This clone was counted between two and nine times. The chain carries TRBV6-5 and TRBJ1-1; no firm D call. Trimming took 6 bases from V and 1 from J, leaving 9 bases between them. CDR3 length: 13 amino acids. Germline V gene sequence: CDR1 MNHEY, CDR2 SVGAGI. The CDR3 DNA reads as TGTGCCAGCAGACGACAACAGAACACTGAAGCTTTCTTT. This gives the protein CASRRQQNTEAFF.

This chain joins TRBV2 and TRBJ2-3, with TRBD2 identical over 8 bases. Trimming took 6 bases from V and 0 from J; bases not matched to a gene: 8. Germline V lookup: CDR1 SNHLY, CDR2 FYNNEI. The CDR3 has 16 residues. The CDR3 loop is CASRQYSGASTDTQYF. The CDR3 DNA sequence: TGTGCCAGCAGACAGTATAGCGGGGCTAGCACAGATACGCAGTATTTT.

The chain joins TRBV25-1 to TRBJ2-5; D is perhaps TRBD1 (5 bases). V shed 6 bases and J shed 7 bases, with 12 bases lying between them. CDR1 and CDR2 (germline): MGHDK, SYGVNS. This CDR3 is 12 amino acids long. The CDR3, as DNA: TGTGCCAGCAGGTGGGGCGTAGGGACCCAGTACTTC. It yields the protein CASRWGVGTQYF.

The rearrangement links TRBV29-1 to TRBJ1-6, with 7 nucleotides matching TRBD1. J was trimmed by 9 bases and V by 5 bases; bases with no gene match: 7. There are 13 residues in the CDR3. Germline assignment: CDR1 SQVTM and CDR2 ANQGSEA. The CDR3 bases are TGCAGCGTTCAGGAGACAGGGCGTTCACCCCTCCACTTT. Protein product: CSVQETGRSPLHF.

The J gene is TRBJ1-1, the V gene TRBV4-2; possible D gene TRBD1, 5 bases. Germline loops: CDR1 LGHNA, CDR2 YNFKEQ. V shed 0 bases and J shed 1 base, with 9 bases lying between them. The CDR3 is made up of 15 amino acids. CDR3 nucleotides: TGTGCCAGCAGCCAAGAAGGGGTCGGGAACACTGAAGCTTTCTTT. Translating gives CASSQEGVGNTEAFF.

The rearrangement uses TRBV30 and TRBJ1-1; D might be TRBD1 (6 bases). The CDR3 sequence is 13 residues long. Germline assignment: CDR1 GTSNPN and CDR2 SVGIG (reference sequence). Trimming took 4 bases from V and 1 from J, leaving 10 bases between them. CDR3 nucleotides: TGTGCCTGGAAGGGGGAAGGGAACACTGAAGCTTTCTTT. Its translation is CAWKGEGNTEAFF.

The genes are TRBV15 and TRBJ2-4; no firm D call. Trimming took off 4 bases at V and 5 bases at J, with 6 bases between the two ends. In germline, CDR1 is LNHNV, CDR2 YYDKDF (reference sequence). The CDR3 extends over 12 amino acids. CDR3 protein: CATSTAQNIQYF. In nucleotides, the CDR3 is TGTGCCACCAGCACTGCCCAAAACATTCAGTACTTC.

This clone was picked up a small number of times. Germline is not matched at one junction end, which may reflect a read error. This chain links TRBV6-5 with TRBJ2-7, with TRBD2 matching over 10 bases. The CDR3 is 13 amino acids. Germline V gene data show CDR1 as MNHEY and CDR2 as SVGAGI. The CDR3 loop is CASPEAGGRLVDF. The CDR3 nucleotides read TGTGCCAGTCCCGAAGCGGGAGGGCGTCTGGTGGACTTC.

In regard to this clone: This CDR3 is also generated by other DNA sequences in the sample. The chain couples TRBV29-1 to TRBJ2-2; the D gene could be TRBD1 or TRBD2 (5 bases each). Trimming shortened V by 1 base and J by 8 bases, and 14 bases separated the two germline ends. The germline V gene encodes CDR1 SQVTM and CDR2 ANQGSEA. The CDR3 loop spans 14 amino acids. CDR3 in DNA: TGCAGCGTTGAAGGTGGACCGGGGCCTGGGGAGCTGTTTTTT. This codes for CSVEGGPGPGELFF.

In DNA form, the CDR3 reads TGTGCCAGCTCACCTTCGGTCGAGCAGTACTTC. Translation: CASSPSVEQYF. The gene calls are TRBV18 and TRBJ2-7; D gene uncertain. Germline V lookup: CDR1 KGHSH, CDR2 LQKENI. The CDR3 sequence is 11 residues long. With 3 bases removed from V and 6 bases from J, the gap between germline ends came to 6 bases.

This clone was seen only a few times. This chain uses TRBV30 with TRBJ2-6, with 7 bases matching TRBD1. J gave up 0 bases and V 1 base, and 3 bases lay outside the gene matches. The length of the CDR3 is 16 residues. Per the germline V gene, CDR1 is GTSNPN and CDR2 is SVGIG (reference sequence). Here the CDR3 DNA reads TGTGCCTGGAGTGCAACAGGGGCCTCTGGGGCCAACGTCCTGACTTTC. It specifies CAWSATGASGANVLTF. Together with reference TRBV30 and TRBJ2-6, the CDR3 gives the full variable domain: SQTIHQWPATLVQPVGSPLSLECTVEGTSNPNLYWYRQAAGRGLQLLFYSVGIGQISSEVPQNLSASRPQDRQFILSSKKLLLSDSGFYLCAWSATGASGANVLTFGAGSRLTVL.

V and J are TRBV30 and TRBJ2-5; a possible D gene is TRBD2 (6 bases). CDR1 and CDR2 (germline): GTSNPN, SVGIG (reference sequence). The CDR3 has 12 residues. V was trimmed by 2 bases and J by 5 bases, leaving 9 bases between them. The CDR3 loop is CAWSSGTETQYF. The CDR3, as DNA: TGTGCCTGGAGTTCGGGGACTGAGACCCAGTACTTC.

The V gene is TRBV7-2, the J gene TRBJ1-1; TRBD1 aligns across 7 bases. V gave up 5 bases and J gave up 8 bases; unmatched junction bases: 8. The CDR3 spans 13 residues. The germline V gene has CDR1 SGHTA and CDR2 FQGNSA. For the CDR3, the DNA is TGTGCCAGCAGCACCCGACAGGGCCTGGAAGCTTTCTTT. This translates into CASSTRQGLEAFF.